This TCR beta chain was sequenced for a study of blood T cell repertoires in COVID-19. Study-wide background: Samples representing acute and convalescent COVID-19 were sourced from the United States, Italy and Spain. PBMCs, B-cell-depleted T cells, or T cells provided the cDNA or gDNA that made up the material.

In the original analysis: Counts of nucleated cells, estimated from reference gene primer amplification, were obtained. Here immunoSEQ multiplex PCR was the method, and the copy in TCRdb shows in-frame clones only, minus some. The V and J calls and the clone size are those of that table, but D and trimming were determined from the DNA. Here the sample spans 80,000 to 85,000 clones, approximately 80% being singletons. V lost 0 bases and J 6 bases, leaving 14 bases between the germline ends. The CDR3 has 15 amino acids. Germline CDR1 reads SGHNT; CDR2 reads YYREEE (reference sequence). This receptor was identified in a human donor in a cohort sampled during active COVID-19. The chain links TRBV5-4 to TRBJ2-3, with a weak D call TRBD2 (6 bases). The sequenced sample was peripheral blood. The CDR3 bases are TGTGCCAGCAGCTTGGCCTGGGCGGGGACGGATACGCAGTATTTT. Translating it yields CASSLAWAGTDTQYF.